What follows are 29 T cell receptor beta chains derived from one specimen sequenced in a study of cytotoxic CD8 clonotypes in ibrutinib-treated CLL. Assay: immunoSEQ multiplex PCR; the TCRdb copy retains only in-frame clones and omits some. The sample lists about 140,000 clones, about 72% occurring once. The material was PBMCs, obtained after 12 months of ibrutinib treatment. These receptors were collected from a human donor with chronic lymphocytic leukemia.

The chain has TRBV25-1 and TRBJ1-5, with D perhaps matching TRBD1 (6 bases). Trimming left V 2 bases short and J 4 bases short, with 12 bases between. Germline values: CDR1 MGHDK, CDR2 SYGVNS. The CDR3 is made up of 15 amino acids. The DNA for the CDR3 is TGTGCCAGCAGTGAAAGGGGGTTGGATAATCAGCCCCAGCATTTT. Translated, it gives CASSERGLDNQPQHF.

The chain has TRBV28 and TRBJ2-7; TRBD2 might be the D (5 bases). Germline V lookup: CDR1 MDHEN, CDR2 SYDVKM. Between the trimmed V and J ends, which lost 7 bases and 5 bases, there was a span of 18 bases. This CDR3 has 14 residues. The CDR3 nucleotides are TGTGCCAGCAACCGAGGACTGCCGACGGACGAGCAGTACTTC. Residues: CASNRGLPTDEQYF.

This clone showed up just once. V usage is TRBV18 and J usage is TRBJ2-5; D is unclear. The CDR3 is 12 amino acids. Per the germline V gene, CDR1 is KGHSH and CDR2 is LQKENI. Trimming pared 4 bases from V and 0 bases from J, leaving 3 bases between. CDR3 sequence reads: CASSQYQETQYF. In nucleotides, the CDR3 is TGTGCCAGCTCACAGTACCAAGAGACCCAGTACTTC.

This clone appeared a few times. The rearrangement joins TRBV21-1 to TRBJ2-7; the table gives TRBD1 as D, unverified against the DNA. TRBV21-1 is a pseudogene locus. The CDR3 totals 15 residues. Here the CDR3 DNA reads TGTGCCAGCAGCTCCGGGACAGGGGTATCCTACGAGCAGTACTTC. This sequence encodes CASSSGTGVSYEQYF.

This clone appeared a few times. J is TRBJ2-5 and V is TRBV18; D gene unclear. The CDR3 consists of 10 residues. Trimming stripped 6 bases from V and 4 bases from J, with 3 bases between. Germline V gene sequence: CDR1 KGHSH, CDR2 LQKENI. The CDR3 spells CASSGETQYF. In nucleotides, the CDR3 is TGTGCCAGCTCGGGAGAGACCCAGTACTTC.

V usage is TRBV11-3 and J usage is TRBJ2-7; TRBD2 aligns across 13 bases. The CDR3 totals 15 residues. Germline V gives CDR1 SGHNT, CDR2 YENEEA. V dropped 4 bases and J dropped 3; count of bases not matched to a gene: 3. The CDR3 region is CASSSGLAGVYEQYF. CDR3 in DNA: TGTGCCAGCAGCTCCGGACTAGCGGGAGTCTACGAGCAGTACTTC.

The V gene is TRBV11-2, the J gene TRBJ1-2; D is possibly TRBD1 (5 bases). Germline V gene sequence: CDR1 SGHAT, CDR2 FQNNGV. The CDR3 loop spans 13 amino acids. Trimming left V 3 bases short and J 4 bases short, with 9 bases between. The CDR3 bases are TGTGCCAGCAGCTTCGGGGCAACCTATGGCTACACCTTC. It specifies CASSFGATYGYTF. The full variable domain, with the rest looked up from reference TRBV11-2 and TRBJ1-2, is EAGVAQSPRYKIIEKRQSVAFWCNPISGHATLYWYQQILGQGPKLLIQFQNNGVVDDSQLPKDRFSAERLKGVDSTLKIQPAKLEDSAVYLCASSFGATYGYTFGSGTRLTVV.

This chain's CDR3 is CASSLRQSYQLNTEAFF. CDR3 nucleotide sequence: TGCGCCAGCAGCCTGAGACAGAGTTATCAATTGAACACTGAAGCTTTCTTT. This chain joins TRBV5-1 and TRBJ1-1; possible D gene TRBD1, 5 bases. With 4 bases removed from V and 0 bases from J, the gap between germline ends came to 19 bases. Germline assignment: CDR1 SGHRS and CDR2 YFSETQ. This CDR3 has 17 amino acids. The full variable domain, its missing parts supplied by reference TRBV5-1 and TRBJ1-1, is KAGVTQTPRYLIKTRGQQVTLSCSPISGHRSVSWYQQTPGQGLQFLFEYFSETQRNKGNFPGRFSGRQFSNSRSEMNVSTLELGDSALYLCASSLRQSYQLNTEAFFGQGTRLTVV.

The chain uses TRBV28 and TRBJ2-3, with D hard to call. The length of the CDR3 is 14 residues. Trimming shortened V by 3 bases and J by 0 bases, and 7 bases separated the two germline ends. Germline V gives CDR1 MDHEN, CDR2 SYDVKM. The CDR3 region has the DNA TGTGCCAGCAGTTTTGTGGTTAGCACAGATACGCAGTATTTT. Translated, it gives CASSFVVSTDTQYF.

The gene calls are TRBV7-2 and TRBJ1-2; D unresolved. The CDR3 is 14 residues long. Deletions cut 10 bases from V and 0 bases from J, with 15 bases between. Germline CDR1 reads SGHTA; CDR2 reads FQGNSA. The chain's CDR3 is CAIKISPSNYGYTF. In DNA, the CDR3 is TGTGCCATAAAAATCAGCCCCTCTAACTATGGCTACACCTTC.

The CDR3 nucleotides read TGCGCCAGCAGCTTGGCCGAGGGCTATGGCTACACCTTC. This codes for CASSLAEGYGYTF. J is TRBJ1-2 and V is TRBV5-1; unclear D gene. This CDR3 contains 13 residues. V was clipped by 0 bases and J by 4 bases, with 7 bases between them. Germline V CDR1 and CDR2: SGHRS, YFSETQ. Full variable domain (outside the CDR3, taken from reference TRBV5-1 and TRBJ1-2): KAGVTQTPRYLIKTRGQQVTLSCSPISGHRSVSWYQQTPGQGLQFLFEYFSETQRNKGNFPGRFSGRQFSNSRSEMNVSTLELGDSALYLCASSLAEGYGYTFGSGTRLTVV.

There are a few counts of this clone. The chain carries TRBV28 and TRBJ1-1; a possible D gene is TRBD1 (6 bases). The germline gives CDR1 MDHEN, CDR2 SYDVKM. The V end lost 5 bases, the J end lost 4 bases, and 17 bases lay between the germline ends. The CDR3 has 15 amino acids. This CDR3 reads CASSPSGVGGTEAFF. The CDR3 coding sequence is TGTGCCAGCAGTCCCAGTGGTGTAGGGGGCACTGAAGCTTTCTTT.

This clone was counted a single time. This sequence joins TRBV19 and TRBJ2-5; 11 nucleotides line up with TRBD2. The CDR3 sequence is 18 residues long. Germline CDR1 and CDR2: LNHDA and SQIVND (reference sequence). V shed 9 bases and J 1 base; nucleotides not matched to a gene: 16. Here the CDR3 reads CARSRYVAGGPVQETQYF. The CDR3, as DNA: TGTGCCAGATCCCGGTATGTAGCGGGGGGGCCAGTCCAAGAGACCCAGTACTTC.

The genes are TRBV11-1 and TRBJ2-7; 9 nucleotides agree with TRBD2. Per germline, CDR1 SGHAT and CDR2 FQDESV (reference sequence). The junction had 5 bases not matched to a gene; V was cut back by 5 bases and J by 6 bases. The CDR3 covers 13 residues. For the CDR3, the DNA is TGTGCCAGCAGCCCCGCTAGCGGGACCGAGCAGTACTTC. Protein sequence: CASSPASGTEQYF.

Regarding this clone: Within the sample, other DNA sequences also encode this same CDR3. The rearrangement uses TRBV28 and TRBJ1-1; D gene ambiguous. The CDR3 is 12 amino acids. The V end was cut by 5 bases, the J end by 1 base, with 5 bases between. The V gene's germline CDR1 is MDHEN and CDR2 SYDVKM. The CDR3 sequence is CASSTGNTEAFF. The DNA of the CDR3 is TGTGCCAGCAGTACGGGGAACACTGAAGCTTTCTTT. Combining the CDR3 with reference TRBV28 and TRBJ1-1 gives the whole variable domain DVKVTQSSRYLVKRTGEKVFLECVQDMDHENMFWYRQDPGLGLRLIYFSYDVKMKEKGDIPEGYSVSREKKERFSLILESASTNQTSMYLCASSTGNTEAFFGQGTRLTVV.

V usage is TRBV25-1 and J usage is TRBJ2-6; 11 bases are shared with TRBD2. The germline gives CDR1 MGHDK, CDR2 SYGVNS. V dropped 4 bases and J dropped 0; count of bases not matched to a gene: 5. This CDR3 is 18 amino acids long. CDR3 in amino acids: CASSAIAGGPSGANVLTF. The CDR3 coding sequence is TGTGCCAGCAGTGCCATAGCGGGAGGGCCCTCTGGGGCCAACGTCCTGACTTTC.

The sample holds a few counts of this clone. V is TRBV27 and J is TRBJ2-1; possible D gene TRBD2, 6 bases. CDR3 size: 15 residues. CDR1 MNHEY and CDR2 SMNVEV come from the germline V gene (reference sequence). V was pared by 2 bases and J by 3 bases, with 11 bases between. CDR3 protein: CASSLIGGNYNEQFF. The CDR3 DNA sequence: TGTGCCAGCAGTTTAATCGGGGGAAACTACAATGAGCAGTTCTTC.

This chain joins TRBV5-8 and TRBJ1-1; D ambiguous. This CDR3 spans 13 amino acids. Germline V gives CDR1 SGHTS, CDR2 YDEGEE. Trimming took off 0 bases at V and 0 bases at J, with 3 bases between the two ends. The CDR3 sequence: CASSLGVNTEAFF. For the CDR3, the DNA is TGTGCCAGCAGCTTGGGGGTGAACACTGAAGCTTTCTTT.

The CDR3 DNA sequence: TGCGCCAGCAGCCAAGATAGTAGGGGATTACCCTACGAGCAGTACTTC. This codes for CASSQDSRGLPYEQYF. J is TRBJ2-7 and V is TRBV4-1, with a weak D call TRBD1 (5 bases). Germline-derived CDR1 and CDR2 are MGHRA and YSYEKL. CDR3 length: 16 residues. The V end lost 0 bases, the J end lost 2 bases, and 14 bases lay between the germline ends.

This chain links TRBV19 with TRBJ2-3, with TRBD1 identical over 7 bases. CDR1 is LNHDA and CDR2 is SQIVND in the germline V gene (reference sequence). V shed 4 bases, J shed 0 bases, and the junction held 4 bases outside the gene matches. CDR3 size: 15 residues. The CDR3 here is CASSTRGQSTDTQYF. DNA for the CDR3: TGTGCCAGTAGTACCAGGGGACAGAGCACAGATACGCAGTATTTT.

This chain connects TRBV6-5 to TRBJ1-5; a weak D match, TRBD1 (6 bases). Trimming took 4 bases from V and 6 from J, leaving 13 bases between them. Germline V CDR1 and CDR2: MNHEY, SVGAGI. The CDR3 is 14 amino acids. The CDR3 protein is CASSSPGEGQPQHF. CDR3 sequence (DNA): TGTGCCAGCAGTTCGCCAGGGGAAGGTCAGCCCCAGCATTTT.

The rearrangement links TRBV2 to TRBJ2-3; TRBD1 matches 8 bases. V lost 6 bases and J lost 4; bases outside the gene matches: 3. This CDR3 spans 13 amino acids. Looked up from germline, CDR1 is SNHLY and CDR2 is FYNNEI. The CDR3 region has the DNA TGTGCCAGCAGGGACAGGGAGTCAGATACGCAGTATTTT. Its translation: CASRDRESDTQYF.

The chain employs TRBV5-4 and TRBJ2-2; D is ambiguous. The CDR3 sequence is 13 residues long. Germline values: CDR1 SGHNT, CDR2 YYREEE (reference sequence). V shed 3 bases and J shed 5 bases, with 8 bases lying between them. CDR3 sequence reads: CASSSPTTGELFF. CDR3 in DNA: TGTGCCAGCAGCTCACCGACTACCGGGGAGCTGTTTTTT.

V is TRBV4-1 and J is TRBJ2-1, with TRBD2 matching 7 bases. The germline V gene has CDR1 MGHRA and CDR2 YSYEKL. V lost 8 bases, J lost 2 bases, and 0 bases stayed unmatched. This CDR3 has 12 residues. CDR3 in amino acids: CASAGAYNEQFF. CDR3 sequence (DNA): TGCGCCAGCGCGGGGGCCTACAATGAGCAGTTCTTC.

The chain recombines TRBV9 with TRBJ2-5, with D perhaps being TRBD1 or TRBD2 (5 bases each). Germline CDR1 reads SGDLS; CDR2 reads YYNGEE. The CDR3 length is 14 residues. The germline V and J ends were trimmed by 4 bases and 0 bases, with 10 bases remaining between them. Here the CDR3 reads CASSPEGYQETQYF. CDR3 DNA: TGTGCCAGCAGCCCAGAGGGGTACCAAGAGACCCAGTACTTC. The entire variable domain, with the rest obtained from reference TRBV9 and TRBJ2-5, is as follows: DSGVTQTPKHLITATGQRVTLRCSPRSGDLSVYWYQQSLDQGLQFLIQYYNGEERAKGNILERFSAQQFPDLHSELNLSSLELGDSALYFCASSPEGYQETQYFGPGTRLLVL.

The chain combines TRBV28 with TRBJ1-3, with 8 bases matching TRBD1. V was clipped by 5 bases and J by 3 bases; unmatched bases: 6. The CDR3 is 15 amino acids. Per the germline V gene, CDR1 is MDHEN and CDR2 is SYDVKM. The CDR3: CASSPGGVDGNTIYF. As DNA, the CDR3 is TGTGCCAGCAGTCCAGGGGGCGTTGATGGAAACACCATATATTTT.

The CDR3 bases are TGTGCCAGCAGCCGTGGGACTAGCAGTAGTAATGAGCAGTTCTTC. Translated, it gives CASSRGTSSSNEQFF. The rearrangement joins TRBV27 to TRBJ2-1, with 9 bases aligning to TRBD2. This CDR3 is built from 15 residues. V lost 6 bases to trimming and J lost 7 bases; unmatched junction nucleotides: 10. CDR1 and CDR2 (germline): MNHEY, SMNVEV (reference sequence).

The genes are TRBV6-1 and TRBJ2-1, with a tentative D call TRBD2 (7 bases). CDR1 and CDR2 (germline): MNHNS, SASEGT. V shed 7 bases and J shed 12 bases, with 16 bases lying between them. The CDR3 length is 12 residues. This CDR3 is CASTDWGGMQFF. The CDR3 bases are TGTGCCAGCACTGACTGGGGGGGCATGCAGTTCTTC.

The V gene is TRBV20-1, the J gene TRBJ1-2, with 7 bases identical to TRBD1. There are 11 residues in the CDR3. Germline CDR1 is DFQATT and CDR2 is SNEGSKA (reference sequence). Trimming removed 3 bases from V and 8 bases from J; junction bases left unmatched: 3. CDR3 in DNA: TGCAGTGCTAGGACAGGGAGGGGCTACACCTTC. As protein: CSARTGRGYTF.